This section outlines one T cell receptor beta chain sequence together with its context. This sample was included in a study of shared clonotypes between healthy human individuals. The repertoire was sequenced with immunoSEQ multiplex PCR; TCRdb's copy has only in-frame clones and lacks some. This table has about 2 million clones, about 94% appearing once. Naivety among CD8 cells was defined by CD45RO negativity and positive CCR7 selection, thereby excluding terminally differentiated effector memory CD45RA+ cells. CDR3 size: 12 residues. The V and J ends lost 2 bases and 7 bases respectively, with 9 bases between them. CDR1 and CDR2 (germline): SGHTA, FQGTGA.

J is TRBJ2-7 and V is TRBV7-3; either TRBD1 or TRBD2 may supply D (5 bases each). The specimen was naive CD8+ T cells sorted from blood. The clonotype comes from a man aged 18 to 29 in good health. CDR3: CASSLGEGEQYF. CDR3 DNA sequence: TGTGCCAGCAGCTTAGGCGAGGGGGAGCAGTACTTC.